This passage covers 20 T cell receptor beta chains from one sample sequenced in a study of OX40 agonist ivuxolimab in advanced cancers. Some clones are missing from TCRdb's copy, which holds only in-frame ones; the method was immunoSEQ multiplex PCR. The table lists around 30,000 clones, roughly 89% of them singletons. The sample was CD4+ or CD8+ T cells sorted from blood, taken in a trial of the OX40 agonist ivuxolimab. All receptors derive from an adult with an advanced solid tumor such as melanoma, head and neck, liver or kidney cancer.

This clone was detected once. The rearrangement links TRBV19 to TRBJ1-1; 7 bases are shared with TRBD1. This CDR3 spans 13 amino acids. The V gene end was trimmed by 6 bases and the J gene end by 6 bases; junction bases not matched to a gene: 7. The V gene's germline CDR1 is LNHDA and CDR2 SQIVND (reference sequence). CDR3 DNA: TGTGCCAGTAGACCAGGGGGTGATCCTGAAGCTTTCTTT. Amino acids: CASRPGGDPEAFF.

The chain has TRBV5-6 and TRBJ2-7, with D maybe TRBD1 (5 bases). V shed 1 base and J shed 3 bases, with 20 bases lying between them. In germline, CDR1 is SGHDT, CDR2 YYEEEE. The CDR3 length is 17 residues. In nucleotides, the CDR3 is TGTGCCAGCAGCTTGAGCTACGACAGTTTCATCTTCTACGAGCAGTACTTC. Translated: CASSLSYDSFIFYEQYF. The full variable domain, its missing parts supplied by reference TRBV5-6 and TRBJ2-7, is DAGVTQSPTHLIKTRGQQVTLRCSPKSGHDTVSWYQQALGQGPQFIFQYYEEEERQRGNFPDRFSGHQFPNYSSELNVNALLLGDSALYLCASSLSYDSFIFYEQYFGPGTRLTVT.

A few counts support this clone. The genes are TRBV2 and TRBJ1-2; tentative D call: TRBD1 (5 bases). The CDR3 contains 13 residues. The V gene's germline CDR1 is SNHLY and CDR2 FYNNEI. With 2 bases removed from V and 8 bases from J, the gap between germline ends came to 12 bases. CDR3 region: CASSERNGAGYTF. The CDR3 nucleotides are TGTGCCAGCAGTGAACGTAACGGGGCGGGCTACACCTTC.

This chain links TRBV5-6 with TRBJ1-5; D possibly corresponds to TRBD1 (6 bases). Germline lookup yields CDR1 SGHDT and CDR2 YYEEEE. V was pared by 7 bases and J by 8 bases, with 13 bases between. The CDR3 runs 12 residues. CDR3 nucleotides: TGTGCCAGCTCGACAGGCTTAGAGCCCCAGCATTTT. Protein product: CASSTGLEPQHF.

This sequence joins TRBV4-1 and TRBJ2-3, with D perhaps given as TRBD1 or TRBD2 (5 bases each). Germline CDR1 and CDR2: MGHRA and YSYEKL. V lost 2 bases and J lost 4, with 13 bases in between. This CDR3 spans 15 amino acids. The CDR3 DNA follows: TGCGCCAGCAGCCAAATGCAGCTGGGGGCAGATACGCAGTATTTT. Amino acid sequence: CASSQMQLGADTQYF.

A remark on this clone: A read error may produce the germline difference seen at one junction end. The rearrangement joins TRBV7-7 to TRBJ2-2; the match to TRBD2 covers 8 bases. This CDR3 has 15 amino acids. Germline-derived CDR1 and CDR2 are SSHAT and FNYEAQ (reference sequence). As DNA, the CDR3 is TGTGCTAGCAGCCCCGCCGGGGGGGGGACCGGGGAGCTGTTTTTT. The encoded protein is CASSPAGGGTGELFF.

The rearrangement links TRBV4-1 to TRBJ1-1, with 7 bases lining up with TRBD1. This CDR3 is built from 14 residues. V shed 4 bases and J 7 bases; nucleotides not matched to a gene: 9. Germline values: CDR1 MGHRA, CDR2 YSYEKL. The CDR3 coding sequence is TGCGCCAGCAGCCGAGGGCGGACAGGCAATGAAGCTTTCTTT. Translation: CASSRGRTGNEAFF.

The gene calls are TRBV5-4 and TRBJ2-1, with TRBD1 matching 9 bases. This CDR3 is built from 14 residues. Per the germline V gene, CDR1 is SGHNT and CDR2 is YYREEE (reference sequence). V gave up 5 bases and J gave up 3 bases; unmatched junction bases: 3. The CDR3 nucleotides are TGTGCCAGCAGGGGACAGGGCGGCTACAATGAGCAGTTCTTC. Translated: CASRGQGGYNEQFF.

The rearrangement joins TRBV27 to TRBJ1-4, with 7 bases identical to TRBD1. The CDR3 consists of 16 residues. J lost 0 bases, V lost 1 base, and 2 bases had no gene match. Germline lookup yields CDR1 MNHEY and CDR2 SMNVEV (reference sequence). CDR3 region: CASSLYQGATNEKLFF. Here the CDR3 DNA reads TGTGCCAGCAGTTTATATCAGGGGGCAACTAATGAAAAACTGTTTTTT.

The V and J genes are TRBV4-1 and TRBJ2-7; D assignment may be TRBD1 or TRBD2 (5 bases each). Trimming removed 3 bases at V and 5 bases at J, with 20 bases between. Germline values: CDR1 MGHRA, CDR2 YSYEKL. There are 16 residues in the CDR3. CDR3 DNA sequence: TGCGCCAGCAGCCACGCAAGTGGGGCAGGGAGAAACGAGCAGTACTTC. Protein product: CASSHASGAGRNEQYF.

The gene calls are TRBV5-1 and TRBJ2-1; 10 nucleotides match TRBD1. V dropped 3 bases and J dropped 6; count of bases not matched to a gene: 9. This CDR3 spans 16 amino acids. Germline CDR1 reads SGHRS; CDR2 reads YFSETQ. The CDR3 nucleotides are TGCGCCAGCAGCTCTAGACAGGGGGCGAGGGGCAATGAGCAGTTCTTC. Protein sequence: CASSSRQGARGNEQFF. Using reference TRBV5-1 and TRBJ2-1 for the parts outside the CDR3, the full variable domain is KAGVTQTPRYLIKTRGQQVTLSCSPISGHRSVSWYQQTPGQGLQFLFEYFSETQRNKGNFPGRFSGRQFSNSRSEMNVSTLELGDSALYLCASSSRQGARGNEQFFGPGTRLTVL.

The CDR3 DNA reads as TGTGCCAGCAGCGGCGACAGGGAGACCCAGTACTTC. This encodes CASSGDRETQYF. J is TRBJ2-5 and V is TRBV9, with D possibly being TRBD1 (6 bases). The V and J ends lost 3 bases and 5 bases respectively, with 8 bases between them. Germline V gene sequence: CDR1 SGDLS, CDR2 YYNGEE. This CDR3 spans 12 amino acids. Using reference TRBV9 and TRBJ2-5 for the parts outside the CDR3, the full variable domain is DSGVTQTPKHLITATGQRVTLRCSPRSGDLSVYWYQQSLDQGLQFLIQYYNGEERAKGNILERFSAQQFPDLHSELNLSSLELGDSALYFCASSGDRETQYFGPGTRLLVL.

The chain has TRBV6-4 and TRBJ2-3, with TRBD2 matching over 13 bases. The length of the CDR3 is 15 residues. Germline V gives CDR1 MRHNA, CDR2 SNTAGT. After removal of 3 bases from V and 4 bases from J, the junction contained 1 base not matched to a gene. The CDR3 protein is CASSEGTSGADTQYF. CDR3 nucleotides: TGTGCCAGCAGTGAAGGGACTAGCGGGGCAGATACGCAGTATTTT.

This clone was recorded once. This chain connects TRBV30 to TRBJ2-7, with TRBD1 matching over 7 bases. The V gene's germline CDR1 is GTSNPN and CDR2 SVGIG (reference sequence). Trimming removed 5 bases from V and 1 base from J; junction bases left unmatched: 5. This CDR3 region has 13 residues. The CDR3 sequence is CAWLDRTSYEQYF. The DNA of the CDR3 is TGTGCCTGGCTGGACAGGACATCCTACGAGCAGTACTTC.

The count of this clone is one. The V and J genes are TRBV7-8 and TRBJ2-1; 8 nucleotides align to TRBD2. After removal of 1 base from V and 7 bases from J, the junction contained 9 bases not matched to a gene. This CDR3 is 16 amino acids long. CDR1 is SGHVS and CDR2 is FQNEAQ in the germline V gene. As DNA, the CDR3 is TGTGCCAGCAGCTTAGTTGGCGGGAGGTCTAGGAATGAGCAGTTCTTC. This gives the protein CASSLVGGRSRNEQFF.

This clone was observed once. The rearrangement uses TRBV7-9 and TRBJ1-4; 7 bases are a match to TRBD1. V lost 1 base, J lost 6 bases, and 5 bases stayed unmatched. Germline values: CDR1 SEHNR, CDR2 FQNEAQ (reference sequence). This CDR3 has 15 residues. CDR3: CASSLGSGGDEKLFF. CDR3 coding DNA: TGTGCCAGCAGCTTAGGTTCAGGGGGGGATGAAAAACTGTTTTTT.

The chain couples TRBV19 to TRBJ2-1, with 7 bases aligning to TRBD2. There are 15 residues in the CDR3. Germline lookup yields CDR1 LNHDA and CDR2 SQIVND (reference sequence). V trimming: 3 bases; J trimming: 6 bases; junction bases outside the gene matches: 8. DNA for the CDR3: TGTGCCAGTAGTATTGGCGGGAGAGGCTTCAATGAGCAGTTCTTC. It encodes CASSIGGRGFNEQFF.

The chain uses TRBV5-8 and TRBJ2-7, with 8 bases aligning to TRBD2. The CDR3 length is 13 residues. With 4 bases clipped from V and 4 bases from J, the junction kept 4 bases outside the gene matches. Germline V gene lookup returns CDR1 SGHTS and CDR2 YDEGEE. CDR3 region: CASSLSGGYEQYF. The CDR3 DNA is TGTGCCAGCAGCCTAAGCGGGGGATACGAGCAGTACTTC.

The rearrangement joins TRBV5-1 to TRBJ2-5; 7 bases align to TRBD2. This CDR3 contains 13 residues. Germline V CDR1 and CDR2: SGHRS, YFSETQ. V lost 5 bases and J lost 4; bases outside the gene matches: 5. The CDR3 spells CASRAGTPETQYF. In nucleotides, the CDR3 is TGCGCCAGCAGAGCGGGAACCCCAGAGACCCAGTACTTC.

The J gene is TRBJ2-7, the V gene TRBV4-1; D is ambiguous. Per the germline V gene, CDR1 is MGHRA and CDR2 is YSYEKL. The CDR3 runs to 13 residues. Trimming took off 1 base at V and 3 bases at J, with 7 bases between the two ends. CDR3 protein: CASSQVGLYEQYF. The DNA for the CDR3 is TGCGCCAGCAGCCAAGTTGGCCTCTACGAGCAGTACTTC.